This TCR beta chain derives from a study of cytomegalovirus exposure and HLA in healthy donors. Some clones are missing from TCRdb's copy, which holds only in-frame ones; the method was immunoSEQ multiplex PCR. The data hold some 150,000 clones, with 88% observed a single time. CDR3 length: 15 residues. Germline V gene data show CDR1 as SGHTA and CDR2 as FQGNSA. V was clipped by 4 bases and J by 6 bases, with 19 bases between them. The clonotype originates from a woman between 18 and 29 years old in good health and CMV-seropositive. The chain joins TRBV7-2 to TRBJ2-7, with a possible D match to TRBD1 (6 bases). Sequenced material: PBMCs. The CDR3 bases are TGTGCCAGCAGCTCCGACAGGAAGGATGGATCCGAGCAGTACTTC. It encodes CASSSDRKDGSEQYF.